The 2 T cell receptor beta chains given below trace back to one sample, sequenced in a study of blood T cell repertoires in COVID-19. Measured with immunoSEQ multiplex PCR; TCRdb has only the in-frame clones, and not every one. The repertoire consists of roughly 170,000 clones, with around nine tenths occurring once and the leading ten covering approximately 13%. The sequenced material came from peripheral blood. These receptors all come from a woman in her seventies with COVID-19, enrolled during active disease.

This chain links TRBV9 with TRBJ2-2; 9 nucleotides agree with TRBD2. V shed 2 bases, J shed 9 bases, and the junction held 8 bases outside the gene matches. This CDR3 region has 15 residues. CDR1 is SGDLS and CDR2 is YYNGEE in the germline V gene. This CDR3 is CASSVSSGRYRELFF. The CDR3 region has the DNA TGTGCCAGCAGCGTTAGTAGCGGGAGATATCGGGAGCTGTTTTTT.

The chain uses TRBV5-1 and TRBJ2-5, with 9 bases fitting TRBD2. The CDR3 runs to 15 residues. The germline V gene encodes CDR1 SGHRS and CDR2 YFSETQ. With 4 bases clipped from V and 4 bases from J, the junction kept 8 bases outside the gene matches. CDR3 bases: TGCGCCAGCAGCGCCAGACAGACTAGCGGAGAGACCCAGTACTTC. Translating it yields CASSARQTSGETQYF.